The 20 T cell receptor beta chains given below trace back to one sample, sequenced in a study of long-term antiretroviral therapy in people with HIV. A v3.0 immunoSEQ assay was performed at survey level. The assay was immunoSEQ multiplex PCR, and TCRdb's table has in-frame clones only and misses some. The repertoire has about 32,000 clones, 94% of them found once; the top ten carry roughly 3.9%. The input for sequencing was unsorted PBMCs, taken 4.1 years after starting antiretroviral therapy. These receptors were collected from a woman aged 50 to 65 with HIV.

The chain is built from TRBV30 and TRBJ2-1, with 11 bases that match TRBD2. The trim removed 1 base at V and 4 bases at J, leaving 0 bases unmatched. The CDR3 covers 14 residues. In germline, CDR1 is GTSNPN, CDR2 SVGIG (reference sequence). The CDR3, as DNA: TGTGCCTGGAGTGGACTAGCGGGGTACAATGAGCAGTTCTTC. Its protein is CAWSGLAGYNEQFF. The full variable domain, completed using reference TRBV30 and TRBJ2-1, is SQTIHQWPATLVQPVGSPLSLECTVEGTSNPNLYWYRQAAGRGLQLLFYSVGIGQISSEVPQNLSASRPQDRQFILSSKKLLLSDSGFYLCAWSGLAGYNEQFFGPGTRLTVL.

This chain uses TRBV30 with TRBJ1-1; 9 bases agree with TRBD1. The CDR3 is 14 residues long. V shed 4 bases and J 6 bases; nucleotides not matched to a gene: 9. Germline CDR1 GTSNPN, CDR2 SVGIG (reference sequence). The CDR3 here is CAWIRDRDFSEAFF. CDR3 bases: TGTGCCTGGATCCGGGACAGGGACTTTTCTGAAGCTTTCTTT.

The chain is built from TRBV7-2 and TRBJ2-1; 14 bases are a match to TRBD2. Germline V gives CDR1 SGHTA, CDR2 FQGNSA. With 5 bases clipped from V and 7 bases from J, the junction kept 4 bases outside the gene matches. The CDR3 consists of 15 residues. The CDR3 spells CASSPRTSGGNEQFF. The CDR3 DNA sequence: TGTGCCAGCAGCCCTCGGACTAGCGGGGGGAATGAGCAGTTCTTC.

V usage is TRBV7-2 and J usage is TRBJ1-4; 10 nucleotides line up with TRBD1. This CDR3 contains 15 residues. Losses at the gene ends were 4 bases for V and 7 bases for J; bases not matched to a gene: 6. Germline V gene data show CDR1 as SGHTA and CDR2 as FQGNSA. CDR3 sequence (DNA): TGTGCCAGCAGCTCGCAGACAGGGGGCGGTGAAAAACTGTTTTTT. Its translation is CASSSQTGGGEKLFF.

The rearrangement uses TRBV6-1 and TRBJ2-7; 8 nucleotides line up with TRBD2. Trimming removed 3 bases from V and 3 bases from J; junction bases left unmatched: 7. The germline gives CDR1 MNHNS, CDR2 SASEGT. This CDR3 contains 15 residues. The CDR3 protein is CASSDRVAGSYEQYF. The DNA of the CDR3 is TGTGCCAGCAGTGATAGGGTAGCGGGGAGCTACGAGCAGTACTTC.

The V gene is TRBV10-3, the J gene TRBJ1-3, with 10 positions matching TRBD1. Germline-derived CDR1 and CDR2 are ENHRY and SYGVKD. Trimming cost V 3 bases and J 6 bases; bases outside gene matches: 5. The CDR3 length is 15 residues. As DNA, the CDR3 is TGTGCCATCAGTGATTGGGGACAGGGGTTAAACACCATATATTTT. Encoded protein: CAISDWGQGLNTIYF.

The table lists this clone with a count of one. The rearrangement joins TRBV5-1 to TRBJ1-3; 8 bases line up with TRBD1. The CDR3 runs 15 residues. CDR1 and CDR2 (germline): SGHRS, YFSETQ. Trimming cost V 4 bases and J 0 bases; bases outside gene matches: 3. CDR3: CASSGQGSSGNTIYF. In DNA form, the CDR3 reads TGCGCCAGCAGCGGACAGGGAAGCTCTGGAAACACCATATATTTT.

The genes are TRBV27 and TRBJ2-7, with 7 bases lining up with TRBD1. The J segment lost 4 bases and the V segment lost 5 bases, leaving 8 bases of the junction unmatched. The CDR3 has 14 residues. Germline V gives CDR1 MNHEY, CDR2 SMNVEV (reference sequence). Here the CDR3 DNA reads TGTGCCAGCAGTCCAAGGGGGCTTGCGTACGAGCAGTACTTC. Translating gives CASSPRGLAYEQYF.

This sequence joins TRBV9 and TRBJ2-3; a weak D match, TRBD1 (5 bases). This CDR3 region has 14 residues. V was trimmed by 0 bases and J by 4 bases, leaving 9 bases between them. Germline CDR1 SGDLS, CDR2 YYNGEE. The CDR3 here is CASSVGRGADTQYF. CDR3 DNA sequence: TGTGCCAGCAGCGTAGGAAGGGGCGCAGATACGCAGTATTTT.

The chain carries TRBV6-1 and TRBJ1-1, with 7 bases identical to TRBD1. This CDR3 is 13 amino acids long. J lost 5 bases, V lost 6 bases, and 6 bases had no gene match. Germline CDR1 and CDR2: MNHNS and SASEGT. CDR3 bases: TGTGCCAGCAGAGGGGGCGGGGGGACTGAAGCTTTCTTT. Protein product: CASRGGGGTEAFF.

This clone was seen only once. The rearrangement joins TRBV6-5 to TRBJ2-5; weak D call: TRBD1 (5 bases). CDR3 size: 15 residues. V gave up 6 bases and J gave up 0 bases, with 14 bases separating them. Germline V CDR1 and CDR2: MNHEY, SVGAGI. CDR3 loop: CASSLWWGDQETQYF. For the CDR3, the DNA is TGTGCCAGCAGCCTATGGTGGGGCGACCAAGAGACCCAGTACTTC.

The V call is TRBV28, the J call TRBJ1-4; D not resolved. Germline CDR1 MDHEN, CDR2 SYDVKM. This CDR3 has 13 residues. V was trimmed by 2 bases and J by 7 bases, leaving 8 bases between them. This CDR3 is CASSLGPPEKLFF. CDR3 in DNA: TGTGCCAGCAGTTTAGGGCCTCCTGAAAAACTGTTTTTT.

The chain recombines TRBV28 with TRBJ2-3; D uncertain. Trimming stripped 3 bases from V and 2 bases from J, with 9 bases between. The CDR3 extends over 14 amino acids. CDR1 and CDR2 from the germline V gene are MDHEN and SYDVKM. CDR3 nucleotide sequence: TGTGCCAGCAGTTTCTTGGGGTCCACAGATACGCAGTATTTT. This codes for CASSFLGSTDTQYF.

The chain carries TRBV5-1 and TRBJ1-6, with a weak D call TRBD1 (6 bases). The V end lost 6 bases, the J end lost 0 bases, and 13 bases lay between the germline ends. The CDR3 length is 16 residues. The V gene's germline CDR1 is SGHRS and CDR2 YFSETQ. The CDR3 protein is CASTPGDTSYNSPLHF. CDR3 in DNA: TGCGCCAGCACCCCGGGGGACACCTCCTATAATTCACCCCTCCACTTT.

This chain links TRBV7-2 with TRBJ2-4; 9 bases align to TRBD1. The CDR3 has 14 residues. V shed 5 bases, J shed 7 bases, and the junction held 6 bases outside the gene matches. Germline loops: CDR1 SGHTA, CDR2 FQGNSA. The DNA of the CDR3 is TGTGCCAGCAGCCCGAACACAGGGGGCAACATTCAGTACTTC. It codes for CASSPNTGGNIQYF.

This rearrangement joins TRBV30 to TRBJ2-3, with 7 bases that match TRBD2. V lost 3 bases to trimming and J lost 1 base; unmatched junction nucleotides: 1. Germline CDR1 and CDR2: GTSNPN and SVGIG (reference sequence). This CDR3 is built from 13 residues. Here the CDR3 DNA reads TGTGCCTGGAGCCTAGCGGGCACAGATACGCAGTATTTT. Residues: CAWSLAGTDTQYF. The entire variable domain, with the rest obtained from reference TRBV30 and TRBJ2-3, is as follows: SQTIHQWPATLVQPVGSPLSLECTVEGTSNPNLYWYRQAAGRGLQLLFYSVGIGQISSEVPQNLSASRPQDRQFILSSKKLLLSDSGFYLCAWSLAGTDTQYFGPGTRLTVL.

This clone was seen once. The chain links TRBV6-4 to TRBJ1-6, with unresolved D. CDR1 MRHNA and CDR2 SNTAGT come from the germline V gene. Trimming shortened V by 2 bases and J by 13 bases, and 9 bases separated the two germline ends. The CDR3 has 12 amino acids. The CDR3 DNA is TGTGCCAGCAGTGACCCGGTCGGGCCCCTCCACTTT. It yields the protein CASSDPVGPLHF.

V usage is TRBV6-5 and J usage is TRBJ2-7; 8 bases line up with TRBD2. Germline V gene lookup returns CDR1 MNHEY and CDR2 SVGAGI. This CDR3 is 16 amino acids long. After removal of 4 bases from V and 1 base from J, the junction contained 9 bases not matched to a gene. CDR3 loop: CASSFGTRGGSYEQYF. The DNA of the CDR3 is TGTGCCAGCAGTTTTGGAACCCGGGGGGGATCCTACGAGCAGTACTTC.

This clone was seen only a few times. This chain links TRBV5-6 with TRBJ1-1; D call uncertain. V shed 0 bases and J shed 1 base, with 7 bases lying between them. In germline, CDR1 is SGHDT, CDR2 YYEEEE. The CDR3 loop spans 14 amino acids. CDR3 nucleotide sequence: TGTGCCAGCAGCTTGGGGATGGGGAACACTGAAGCTTTCTTT. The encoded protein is CASSLGMGNTEAFF.

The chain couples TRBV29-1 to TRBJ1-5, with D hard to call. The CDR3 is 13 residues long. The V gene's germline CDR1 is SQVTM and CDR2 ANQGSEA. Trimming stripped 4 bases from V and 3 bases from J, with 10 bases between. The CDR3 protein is CSVGEQDNQPQHF. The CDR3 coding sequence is TGCAGCGTTGGAGAGCAGGACAATCAGCCCCAGCATTTT.